This T cell receptor beta chain originates from a study of blood T cell repertoires in COVID-19. Study-level information: Whether acute or convalescent, the COVID-19 samples came from the United States, Italy and Spain. From T cells, B-cell-depleted T cells, or PBMCs came the material, which was cDNA or gDNA.

Per the original methods: Cell counts per sample came from amplifying reference gene primers. Method: immunoSEQ multiplex PCR; TCRdb's copy keeps in-frame clones and lacks some. That table supplies the V and J calls and clone size; D and trimming were determined from the DNA. The sample has just over 150,000 clones, roughly 88% seen once. The table lists this clone with a count of one. This CDR3 contains 15 residues. The V gene end was trimmed by 5 bases and the J gene end by 7 bases; junction bases not matched to a gene: 6. Germline V gives CDR1 KGHDR, CDR2 SFDVKD. The sequence was collected from a woman between 45 and 65 years old with acute or convalescent COVID-19. The sample was peripheral blood. The V call is TRBV24-1, the J call TRBJ2-3, with 12 bases identical to TRBD2. The CDR3 DNA reads as TGTGCCACCAGTGCCCTAGCGGGAGGGCCAAATACGCAGTATTTT. The encoded protein is CATSALAGGPNTQYF.